The 21 T cell receptor beta chains below were found in one sample sequenced in a study of cytomegalovirus exposure and HLA in healthy donors (dated by TCRdb to 2016 to 2017). Library prep was done by the immunoSEQ multiplex PCR assay. For the multiplex PCR, a mixture combining 60 forward primers for TCR Vbeta segments and 13 reverse primers for TCR Jbeta segments was used. Here the immuneACCESS table is served through TCRdb, limited to in-frame sequences with V and J called. Missing clones are a known gap in these copies; in checked studies unresolved V genes cover under half, and the rest lacks a known reason. This sample gives fewer than 200,000 clones in total; 70% to 90% of them show up just once. About 2.5% of the sample lies in the top ten. What was sequenced was PBMCs. The source of these receptors is a man between 25 and 39 years old in good health and CMV-seropositive.

This chain joins TRBV7-2 and TRBJ2-3, with TRBD2 identical over 11 bases. The CDR3 runs 15 residues. V shed 5 bases, J shed 2 bases, and the junction held 3 bases outside the gene matches. Germline assignment: CDR1 SGHTA and CDR2 FQGNSA. The CDR3 loop reads CASSLLAGATDTQYF. The CDR3 DNA is TGTGCCAGCAGCCTACTAGCGGGAGCCACAGATACGCAGTATTTT.

V and J are TRBV5-4 and TRBJ2-6, with D maybe TRBD2 (6 bases). The CDR3 totals 18 residues. Germline V gives CDR1 SGHNT, CDR2 YYREEE (reference sequence). The V gene lost 4 bases and the J gene lost 4 bases, with 21 bases spanning the gap. The CDR3 region has the DNA TGTGCCAGCAGCCCAGGACTACCGTTGGTGTCGGGGGCCAACGTCCTGACTTTC. This codes for CASSPGLPLVSGANVLTF.

The chain joins TRBV30 to TRBJ1-2; perhaps TRBD1 as D (5 bases). The CDR3 runs 12 residues. V lost 5 bases and J lost 2, with 9 bases in between. Germline lookup yields CDR1 GTSNPN and CDR2 SVGIG (reference sequence). The CDR3: CAWDRLNYGYTF. The DNA for the CDR3 is TGTGCCTGGGACAGATTAAACTATGGCTACACCTTC.

The V call is TRBV6-1, the J call TRBJ1-1; D ambiguous. Germline loops: CDR1 MNHNS, CDR2 SASEGT. The CDR3 spans 15 residues. V gave up 2 bases and J gave up 4 bases, with 14 bases separating them. This CDR3 is CASSEYGPSGTEAFF. CDR3 DNA sequence: TGTGCCAGCAGTGAATATGGCCCCTCGGGCACTGAAGCTTTCTTT.

This rearrangement joins TRBV4-3 to TRBJ2-3; D may be TRBD1 (5 bases). Germline V gene sequence: CDR1 LGHNA, CDR2 YSLEER. The ends were cut back, 1 base at V and 4 bases at J, with 15 bases in the middle. CDR3 size: 16 residues. Here the CDR3 DNA reads TGCGCCAGCAGCCAAGGTAACTACAGGAAACCAGATACGCAGTATTTT. This encodes CASSQGNYRKPDTQYF.

J is TRBJ2-7 and V is TRBV7-9; 9 bases align to TRBD1. The CDR3 sequence is 14 residues long. CDR1 is SEHNR, CDR2 FQNEAQ, per germline (reference sequence). Germline trimming cut 5 bases from V and 4 bases from J; bases unmatched to any gene: 6. The CDR3 coding sequence is TGTGCCAGCAGCCGAGGACAGGGGCTGTACGAGCAGTACTTC. Translation gives CASSRGQGLYEQYF.

V and J are TRBV7-9 and TRBJ2-7, with 7 bases fitting TRBD1. J gave up 3 bases and V 3 bases, and 8 bases lay outside the gene matches. Germline V gene lookup returns CDR1 SEHNR and CDR2 FQNEAQ (reference sequence). The CDR3 consists of 15 residues. CDR3 in DNA: TGTGCCAGCAGCTTCCTAGAGGACAGGAACTACGAGCAGTACGTC. Encoded protein: CASSFLEDRNYEQYV.

The chain joins TRBV29-1 to TRBJ2-1; 16 nucleotides line up with TRBD2. After removal of 6 bases from V and 0 bases from J, the junction contained 5 bases not matched to a gene. The CDR3 covers 17 residues. From germline, CDR1 is SQVTM and CDR2 ANQGSEA. The CDR3 protein is CSVGLAGGRSSYNEQFF. The CDR3 DNA is TGCAGCGTGGGACTAGCGGGAGGGCGGTCCTCCTACAATGAGCAGTTCTTC.

The sample holds a few counts of this clone. This chain links TRBV29-1 with TRBJ1-1; D is possibly TRBD1 (5 bases). The V gene's germline CDR1 is SQVTM and CDR2 ANQGSEA. The length of the CDR3 is 14 residues. Trimming took 8 bases from V and 3 from J, leaving 19 bases between them. The CDR3 spells CSLTGGLGDTEAFF. CDR3 nucleotides: TGCAGCCTAACAGGAGGACTAGGGGACACTGAAGCTTTCTTT.

V gene TRBV28 combines with J gene TRBJ2-7, with 11 nucleotides matching TRBD2. J lost 3 bases, V lost 7 bases, and 20 bases had no gene match. CDR1 and CDR2 (germline): MDHEN, SYDVKM. CDR3 length: 19 amino acids. The CDR3 sequence is CASNAQLAGGKLGGYEQYF. DNA of the CDR3: TGTGCCAGCAACGCCCAGTTAGCGGGAGGGAAACTCGGAGGCTACGAGCAGTACTTC.

This clone has a single count. This chain links TRBV7-9 with TRBJ2-1; D ambiguous. The CDR3 covers 15 residues. Trimming cost V 1 base and J 5 bases, with 12 bases left between them. CDR1 SEHNR and CDR2 FQNEAQ come from the germline V gene (reference sequence). In DNA, the CDR3 is TGTGCCAGCAGCTTAGTTTCTAGTTACCACAATGAGCAGTTCTTC. Its translation is CASSLVSSYHNEQFF. The variable domain in full, with the rest retrieved from reference TRBV7-9 and TRBJ2-1, is DTGVSQNPRHKITKRGQNVTFRCDPISEHNRLYWYRQTLGQGPEFLTYFQNEAQLEKSRLLSDRFSAERPKGSFSTLEIQRTEQGDSAMYLCASSLVSSYHNEQFFGPGTRLTVL.

This sequence joins TRBV14 and TRBJ1-1; TRBD1 matches at 7 bases. The CDR3 loop spans 15 amino acids. The germline CDR1 and CDR2 sequences are SGHDN and FVKESK. The ends lost 1 base at V and 7 bases at J; junction bases unmatched: 9. CDR3 residues: CASSQVLLTGVEAFF. The CDR3 region has the DNA TGTGCCAGCAGCCAAGTACTACTCACAGGGGTTGAAGCTTTCTTT.

The J gene is TRBJ2-2, the V gene TRBV5-4; TRBD2 matches 13 bases. The CDR3 runs to 15 residues. Germline trimming cut 4 bases from V and 7 bases from J; bases unmatched to any gene: 4. Germline-derived CDR1 and CDR2 are SGHNT and YYREEE (reference sequence). CDR3 nucleotides: TGTGCCAGCAGCAGGACTAGCGGGAGTGGCGGGGAGCTGTTTTTT. Translation gives CASSRTSGSGGELFF.

In this sample, this clone turned up a few times. This chain joins TRBV12-5 and TRBJ1-1, with 9 nucleotides matching TRBD1. After removal of 1 base from V and 11 bases from J, the junction contained 8 bases not matched to a gene. CDR1 LGHNT and CDR2 FRNRAP come from the germline V gene. This CDR3 is built from 14 residues. CDR3 region: CASGLDRDRAFAFF. CDR3 coding DNA: TGTGCTAGTGGTTTGGATCGGGACAGGGCTTTCGCTTTCTTT.

The chain has TRBV7-2 and TRBJ2-3; D is ambiguous. This CDR3 is 12 amino acids long. V was pared by 0 bases and J by 9 bases, with 7 bases between. Germline CDR1 reads SGHTA; CDR2 reads FQGNSA. The CDR3, as DNA: TGTGCCAGCAGCTTAGCACGGAGAACGCAGTATTTT. It is translated as CASSLARRTQYF.

The CDR3 loop reads CASKGGGGMSYNEQFF. For the CDR3, the DNA is TGTGCCAGCAAAGGGGGCGGCGGGATGTCCTACAATGAGCAGTTCTTC. The chain has TRBV27 and TRBJ2-1; D may be TRBD1 (7 bases). This CDR3 contains 16 residues. V dropped 7 bases and J dropped 1 base, with 17 bases sitting between them. The germline V gene encodes CDR1 MNHEY and CDR2 SMNVEV (reference sequence).

The genes are TRBV29-1 and TRBJ2-5; D unclear. CDR3 length: 15 amino acids. V lost 6 bases and J 2 bases, leaving 19 bases between the germline ends. Per germline, CDR1 SQVTM and CDR2 ANQGSEA. DNA for the CDR3: TGCAGCGTAGACCTTCGGCCAGGCCTACAAGAGACCCAGTACTTC. Translation: CSVDLRPGLQETQYF.

V usage is TRBV11-2 and J usage is TRBJ2-7; TRBD2 matches 7 bases. With 0 bases clipped from V and 4 bases from J, the junction kept 6 bases outside the gene matches. CDR1 is SGHAT, CDR2 FQNNGV, per germline. The CDR3 totals 15 residues. The CDR3: CASSLDPGGRYEQYV. The CDR3 DNA reads as TGTGCCAGCAGCTTAGATCCGGGAGGCCGATACGAGCAGTACGTC.

V gene TRBV6-6 combines with J gene TRBJ1-1; D is ambiguous. V was shortened by 1 base and J by 1 base, with 7 bases between the two germline ends. The CDR3 totals 14 residues. The germline V gene encodes CDR1 MNHNY and CDR2 SVGAGI (reference sequence). For the CDR3, the DNA is TGTGCCAGCAGTTACTGGAGAGGGAACACTGAAGCTTTCTTT. This codes for CASSYWRGNTEAFF.

In DNA, the CDR3 is TGTGCCAGCAGCTTCGGGGGGCGGCGATACGAGCAGTACTTC. Encoded protein: CASSFGGRRYEQYF. The chain couples TRBV11-3 to TRBJ2-7; D is perhaps TRBD2 (7 bases). Trimming stripped 3 bases from V and 4 bases from J, with 13 bases between. Per germline, CDR1 SGHNT and CDR2 YENEEA. This CDR3 has 14 amino acids.

The rearrangement joins TRBV7-3 to TRBJ2-1; TRBD2 agrees at 10 bases. In germline, CDR1 is SGHTA, CDR2 FQGTGA. With 5 bases clipped from V and 3 bases from J, the junction kept 4 bases outside the gene matches. This CDR3 spans 15 amino acids. CDR3 loop: CASSPSGSRYNEQFF. CDR3 sequence (DNA): TGTGCCAGCAGCCCTAGCGGGAGCCGCTACAATGAGCAGTTCTTC.